The 7 T cell receptor beta chains listed next were all sequenced from one sample in a study of PD-1 blockade in classical Hodgkin lymphoma. All the patients suffered relapse after autologous stem cell transplantation, and brentuximab vedotin exposure differed. The data were produced by immunoSEQ multiplex PCR, yet TCRdb's version contains in-frame clones alone and is incomplete. The sample consists of about 17,000 clones, more than 55% of them appearing once. The sequences come from peripheral blood mononuclear cells (PBMCs), collected before the second cycle of nivolumab. All receptors come from a human donor with classical Hodgkin lymphoma.

The table lists this clone with a few counts. The rearrangement links TRBV11-2 to TRBJ2-1; D uncertain. Germline lookup yields CDR1 SGHAT and CDR2 FQNNGV. Deletions cut 5 bases from V and 5 bases from J, with 13 bases between. CDR3 size: 14 residues. CDR3 region: CASSLRLDHNEQFF. The CDR3 DNA sequence: TGTGCCAGCAGCCTCAGACTGGACCACAATGAGCAGTTCTTC.

The rearrangement joins TRBV11-3 to TRBJ1-1; tentative D call: TRBD1 (6 bases). Trimming left V 5 bases short and J 1 base short, with 14 bases between. The CDR3 extends over 15 amino acids. CDR1 is SGHNT, CDR2 YENEEA, per germline. The CDR3 is CASSPRGGPNTEAFF. The CDR3 DNA reads TGTGCCAGCAGCCCAAGGGGGGGACCGAACACTGAAGCTTTCTTT.

V gene TRBV5-1 combines with J gene TRBJ2-2, with D possibly TRBD2 on 5 matching bases. The ends were cut back, 0 bases at V and 4 bases at J, with 10 bases in the middle. Germline loops: CDR1 SGHRS, CDR2 YFSETQ. The CDR3 is 15 residues long. The CDR3 loop reads CASSLDGRATGELFF. DNA of the CDR3: TGCGCCAGCAGCTTGGACGGGCGGGCCACCGGGGAGCTGTTTTTT.

The sample holds one count of this clone. The rearrangement links TRBV28 to TRBJ2-5, with a tentative D call TRBD1 (6 bases). The J call could be wrong; TRBJ2-7 is a better fit for the DNA end. Germline V lookup: CDR1 MDHEN, CDR2 SYDVKM. CDR3 length: 13 residues. The CDR3 sequence: CASSSGTLYEQYF. In nucleotides, the CDR3 is TGTGCCAGCAGTTCCGGGACACTTTACGAGCAGTACTTC.

V gene TRBV29-1 combines with J gene TRBJ2-3, with 12 bases identical to TRBD2. Trimming removed 5 bases from V and 3 bases from J; junction bases left unmatched: 6. Germline lookup yields CDR1 SQVTM and CDR2 ANQGSEA. The CDR3 extends over 15 amino acids. CDR3 in amino acids: CSVQTSGSPTDTQYF. DNA of the CDR3: TGCAGCGTTCAGACTAGCGGGAGCCCTACAGATACGCAGTATTTT.

The V call is TRBV27, the J call TRBJ2-6; D ambiguous. V dropped 0 bases and J dropped 3 bases, with 6 bases sitting between them. Per the germline V gene, CDR1 is MNHEY and CDR2 is SMNVEV (reference sequence). This CDR3 is 15 amino acids long. In DNA, the CDR3 is TGTGCCAGCAGTTTATCTCGGTTTGGGGCCAACGTCCTGACTTTC. Encoded protein: CASSLSRFGANVLTF.

This chain joins TRBV27 and TRBJ1-1; 8 bases are a match to TRBD1. After removal of 8 bases from V and 5 bases from J, the junction contained 4 bases not matched to a gene. CDR3 length: 12 amino acids. CDR1 and CDR2 from the germline V gene are MNHEY and SMNVEV (reference sequence). The CDR3 DNA reads TGTGCCAGCCGACAGGGGTTGACTGAAGCTTTCTTT. Protein sequence: CASRQGLTEAFF.